The entry that follows covers one T cell receptor beta chain sequence. The source of the sample is a study of CD8 T cells in Susac syndrome. The CD8+ and CD4+ T cells were negatively isolated, with the TEMRA cells enriched by FACS. RNA in amounts of 0.5 to 1 ug was reverse transcribed with random hexamers. Each CDR3 protein gets one entry after TCRdb re-called the immunoSEQ multiplex PCR reads with MiXCR. The sample has about 100,000 distinct CDR3 sequences; 95% are singletons. The TCR was taken from a human donor with Susac syndrome. Input material: CD8+ T cells from PBMCs.

CDR3 DNA sequence: TGTGCCAGCAGCTTCGAAAAGACTAGGTACTACGAGCAGTACTTC. Translating gives CASSFEKTRYYEQYF. The chain uses TRBV12-3 or TRBV12-4 and TRBJ2-7; a weak D match, TRBD2 (6 bases). Trimming cost V 6 bases and J 3 bases, with 18 bases left between them. The CDR3 extends over 15 amino acids.